This entry describes one T cell receptor beta chain. Noted time point: recipient sample about 28 days before transplant, after cytoreduction. The source of the sample is a study of T cell clonotyping in hematopoietic cell transplantation. Germline V CDR1 and CDR2: LGHNA, YNFKEQ. The CDR3 loop spans 16 amino acids. With 1 base removed from V and 3 bases from J, the gap between germline ends came to 15 bases. Libraries were prepared by immunoSEQ multiplex PCR; TCRdb keeps only in-frame clonotypes and omits some of them. The sample has about 10,000 clones, around 86% seen once. This chain connects TRBV4-2 to TRBJ2-5; weak D call: TRBD1 (6 bases). The source was peripheral blood mononuclear cells, collected before stem cell transplant. This receptor was obtained from a woman in her fifties or sixties with chronic myeloid leukemia. Some clones in this sample may be carry-over from other donors' samples. The CDR3 is CASSQGGRGFEETQYF. The CDR3 DNA sequence: TGTGCCAGCAGCCAAGGCGGCAGGGGTTTTGAAGAGACCCAGTACTTC.